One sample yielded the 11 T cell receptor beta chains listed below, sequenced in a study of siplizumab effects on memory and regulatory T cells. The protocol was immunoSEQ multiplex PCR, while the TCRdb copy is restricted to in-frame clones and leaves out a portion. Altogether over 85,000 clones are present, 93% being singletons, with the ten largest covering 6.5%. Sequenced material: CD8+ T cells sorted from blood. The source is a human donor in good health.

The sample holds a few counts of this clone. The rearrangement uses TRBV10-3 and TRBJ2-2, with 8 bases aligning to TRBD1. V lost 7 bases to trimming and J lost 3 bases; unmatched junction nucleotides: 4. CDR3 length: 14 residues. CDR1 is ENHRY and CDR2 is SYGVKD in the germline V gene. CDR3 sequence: CAINPGGHTGELFF. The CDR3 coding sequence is TGTGCCATCAATCCAGGGGGCCACACCGGGGAGCTGTTTTTT.

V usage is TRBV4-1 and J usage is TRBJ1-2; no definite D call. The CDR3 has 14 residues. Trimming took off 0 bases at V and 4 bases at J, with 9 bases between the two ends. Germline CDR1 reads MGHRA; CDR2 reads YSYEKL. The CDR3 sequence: CASSQEQRFYGYTF. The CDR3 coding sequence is TGCGCCAGCAGCCAAGAACAGCGATTCTATGGCTACACCTTC.

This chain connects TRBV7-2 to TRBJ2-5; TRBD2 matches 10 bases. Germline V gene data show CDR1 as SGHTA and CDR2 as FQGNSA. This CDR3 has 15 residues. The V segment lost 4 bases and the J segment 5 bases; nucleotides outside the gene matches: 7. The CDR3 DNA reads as TGTGCCAGCAGCTCTACCCCTAGCGGGGGTGAGACCCAGTACTTC. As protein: CASSSTPSGGETQYF.

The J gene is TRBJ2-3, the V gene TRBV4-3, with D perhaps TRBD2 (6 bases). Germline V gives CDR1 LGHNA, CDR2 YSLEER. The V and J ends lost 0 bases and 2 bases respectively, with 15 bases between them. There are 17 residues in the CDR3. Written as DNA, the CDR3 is TGCGCCAGCAGCCAAGATTTAATAGCGGAAATCACAGATACGCAGTATTTT. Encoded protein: CASSQDLIAEITDTQYF.

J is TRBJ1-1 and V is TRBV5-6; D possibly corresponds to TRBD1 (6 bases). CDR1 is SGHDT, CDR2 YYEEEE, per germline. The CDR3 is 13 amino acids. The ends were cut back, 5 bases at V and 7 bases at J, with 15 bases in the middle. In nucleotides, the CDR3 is TGTGCCAGCAGTAGAAGGGGGTTCGTTGAAGCTTTCTTT. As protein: CASSRRGFVEAFF. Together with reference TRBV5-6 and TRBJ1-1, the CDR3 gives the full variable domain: DAGVTQSPTHLIKTRGQQVTLRCSPKSGHDTVSWYQQALGQGPQFIFQYYEEEERQRGNFPDRFSGHQFPNYSSELNVNALLLGDSALYLCASSRRGFVEAFFGQGTRLTVV.

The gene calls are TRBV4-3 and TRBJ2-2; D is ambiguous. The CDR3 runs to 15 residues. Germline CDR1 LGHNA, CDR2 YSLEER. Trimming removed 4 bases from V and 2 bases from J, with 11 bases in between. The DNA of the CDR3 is TGCGCCAGCAGCCCCGGCCCGGGTAACACCGGGGAGCTGTTTTTT. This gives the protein CASSPGPGNTGELFF.

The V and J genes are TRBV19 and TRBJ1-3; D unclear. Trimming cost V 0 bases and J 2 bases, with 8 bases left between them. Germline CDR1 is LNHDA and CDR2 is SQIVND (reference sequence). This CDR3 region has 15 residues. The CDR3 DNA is TGTGCCAGTAGTATAGAGAGGGTGGCTGGAAACACCATATATTTT. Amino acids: CASSIERVAGNTIYF.

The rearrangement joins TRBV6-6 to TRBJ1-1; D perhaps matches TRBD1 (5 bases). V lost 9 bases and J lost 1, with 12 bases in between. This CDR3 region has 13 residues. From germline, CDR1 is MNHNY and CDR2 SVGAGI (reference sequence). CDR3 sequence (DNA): TGTGCCAGTAGGGGTCGAGAGAACACTGAAGCTTTCTTT. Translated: CASRGRENTEAFF.

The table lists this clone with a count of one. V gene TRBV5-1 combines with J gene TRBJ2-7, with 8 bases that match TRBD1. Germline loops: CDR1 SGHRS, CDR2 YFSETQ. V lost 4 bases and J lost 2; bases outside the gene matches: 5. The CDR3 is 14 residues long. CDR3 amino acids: CASSPGQETYEQYF. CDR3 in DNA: TGCGCCAGCAGCCCGGGACAGGAAACCTACGAGCAGTACTTC.

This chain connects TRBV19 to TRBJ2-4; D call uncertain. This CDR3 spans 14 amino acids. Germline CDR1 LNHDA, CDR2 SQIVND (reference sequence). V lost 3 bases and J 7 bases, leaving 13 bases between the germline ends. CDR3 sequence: CASSISLVGNIQYF. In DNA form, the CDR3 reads TGTGCCAGTAGTATCTCTCTAGTAGGGAACATTCAGTACTTC.

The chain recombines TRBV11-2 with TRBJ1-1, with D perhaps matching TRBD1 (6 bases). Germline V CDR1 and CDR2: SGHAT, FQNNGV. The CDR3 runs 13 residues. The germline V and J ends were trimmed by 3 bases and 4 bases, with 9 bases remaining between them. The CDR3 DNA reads TGTGCCAGCAGCTTTCGGACAGCCACTGAAGCTTTCTTT. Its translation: CASSFRTATEAFF.